This passage covers 12 T cell receptor beta chains from one sample sequenced in a study of radiotherapy plus CTLA-4 blockade in lung cancer (dated by TCRdb to 2016 to 2019). The method was the immunoSEQ multiplex PCR assay. TCRdb mirrors the immuneACCESS table, restricted to in-frame sequences. Some clones are absent from its copies; in checked studies, under half trace to an unresolved V gene, and the reason for the others is unknown. The sample contains around 22,000 clones, less than 80% of them found a single time. The ten largest account for approximately 3% of the sample. This specimen was peripheral blood, taken from a patient treated with radiotherapy plus ipilimumab. The receptor set was obtained from a human donor with non-small cell lung cancer whose response to radiotherapy plus ipilimumab could not be evaluated.

This chain uses TRBV5-1 with TRBJ1-2, with D possibly TRBD1 on 6 matching bases. Germline-derived CDR1 and CDR2 are SGHRS and YFSETQ. V was shortened by 2 bases and J by 8 bases, with 13 bases between the two germline ends. The CDR3 extends over 13 amino acids. CDR3 loop: CASSFLGAEGYTF. The CDR3 bases are TGCGCCAGCAGCTTTTTGGGGGCCGAGGGCTACACCTTC.

This sequence joins TRBV11-2 and TRBJ2-5; TRBD1 matches at 7 bases. The length of the CDR3 is 19 residues. Trimming cost V 6 bases and J 0 bases; bases outside gene matches: 19. Germline V lookup: CDR1 SGHAT, CDR2 FQNNGV. The CDR3 sequence is CASSTRDRATLLYQETQYF. The CDR3 region has the DNA TGTGCCAGCAGTACTCGAGACAGGGCTACCCTTTTGTACCAAGAGACCCAGTACTTC.

The chain couples TRBV7-9 to TRBJ2-3; a possible D gene is TRBD2 (6 bases). V lost 5 bases, J lost 1 base, and 10 bases lay in between. Looked up from germline, CDR1 is SEHNR and CDR2 is FQNEAQ (reference sequence). The CDR3 runs 14 residues. The chain's CDR3 is CASSPRGGTDTQYF. Written as DNA, the CDR3 is TGTGCCAGCAGCCCGCGGGGTGGCACAGATACGCAGTATTTT.

V gene TRBV27 combines with J gene TRBJ2-1, with 13 bases identical to TRBD2. The CDR3 sequence is 16 residues long. Germline loops: CDR1 MNHEY, CDR2 SMNVEV (reference sequence). Trimming removed 6 bases from V and 5 bases from J; junction bases left unmatched: 7. This chain's CDR3 is CASRLAGGPLDNEQFF. The CDR3 DNA follows: TGTGCCAGCAGACTAGCGGGAGGGCCTTTAGACAATGAGCAGTTCTTC.

V is TRBV14 and J is TRBJ2-5, with TRBD2 matching over 10 bases. Looked up from germline, CDR1 is SGHDN and CDR2 is FVKESK. CDR3 size: 16 residues. The trim removed 4 bases at V and 4 bases at J, leaving 9 bases unmatched. CDR3 sequence (DNA): TGTGCCAGCAGCCGTCAAAGCGGGAGGGCGTCAGAGACCCAGTACTTC. Residues: CASSRQSGRASETQYF.

The chain couples TRBV30 to TRBJ2-5, with 10 bases lining up with TRBD1. The closer fit of TRBJ2-7 to the DNA end suggests the J call may be wrong. The CDR3 contains 13 residues. Germline V gene lookup returns CDR1 GTSNPN and CDR2 SVGIG (reference sequence). In DNA, the CDR3 is TGTGCCTGGAGTCCCGGGACAGGGGACGAGCAGTACTTC. Amino acid sequence: CAWSPGTGDEQYF.

This rearrangement joins TRBV6-1 to TRBJ1-6; D is unresolved. Germline assignment: CDR1 MNHNS and CDR2 SASEGT. CDR3 length: 14 amino acids. Trimming took off 5 bases at V and 6 bases at J, with 11 bases between the two ends. CDR3 sequence reads: CASSPAGRNSPLHF. CDR3 coding DNA: TGTGCCAGCAGTCCGGCGGGTCGTAATTCACCCCTCCACTTT.

This chain joins TRBV7-2 and TRBJ2-5; 11 nucleotides agree with TRBD1. Per germline, CDR1 SGHTA and CDR2 FQGNSA. This CDR3 contains 14 residues. The J segment lost 7 bases and the V segment lost 5 bases, leaving 6 bases of the junction unmatched. The CDR3 sequence is CASSMGQGVGTQYF. In DNA form, the CDR3 reads TGTGCCAGCAGCATGGGACAGGGGGTAGGGACCCAGTACTTC.

This clone was picked up a small number of times. The CDR3 DNA follows: TGTGCCAGTAGTATTAGGACAGCTAACTATGGCTACACCTTC. Its protein is CASSIRTANYGYTF. The chain carries TRBV19 and TRBJ1-2; D perhaps matches TRBD1 (6 bases). CDR3 length: 14 amino acids. The V gene's germline CDR1 is LNHDA and CDR2 SQIVND (reference sequence). The V gene lost 3 bases and the J gene lost 0 bases, with 8 bases spanning the gap. The full variable domain, rest sourced from reference TRBV19 and TRBJ1-2, is DGGITQSPKYLFRKEGQNVTLSCEQNLNHDAMYWYRQDPGQGLRLIYYSQIVNDFQKGDIAEGYSVSREKKESFPLTVTSAQKNPTAFYLCASSIRTANYGYTFGSGTRLTVV.

This clone has a handful of counts. The chain carries TRBV11-2 and TRBJ2-2; 8 nucleotides align to TRBD2. Germline V gives CDR1 SGHAT, CDR2 FQNNGV. The CDR3 extends over 14 amino acids. Losses at the gene ends were 6 bases for V and 8 bases for J; bases not matched to a gene: 8. This CDR3 reads CASRNPRGEGELFF. CDR3 coding DNA: TGTGCCAGCAGAAACCCGCGGGGGGAGGGGGAGCTGTTTTTT.

The CDR3 nucleotides read TGTGCCAGCAGCTTGGCGAGAGGTCAGCCCCAGCATTTT. This codes for CASSLARGQPQHF. The chain employs TRBV5-4 and TRBJ1-5, with unresolved D. Germline CDR1 and CDR2: SGHNT and YYREEE (reference sequence). Trimming stripped 0 bases from V and 6 bases from J, with 7 bases between. This CDR3 contains 13 residues.

The chain links TRBV14 to TRBJ2-1; D is unclear. Germline loops: CDR1 SGHDN, CDR2 FVKESK. V was trimmed by 2 bases and J by 2 bases, leaving 10 bases between them. The length of the CDR3 is 15 residues. CDR3 coding DNA: TGTGCCAGCAGCCAATTTCAACTACCCTACAATGAGCAGTTCTTC. Protein product: CASSQFQLPYNEQFF.